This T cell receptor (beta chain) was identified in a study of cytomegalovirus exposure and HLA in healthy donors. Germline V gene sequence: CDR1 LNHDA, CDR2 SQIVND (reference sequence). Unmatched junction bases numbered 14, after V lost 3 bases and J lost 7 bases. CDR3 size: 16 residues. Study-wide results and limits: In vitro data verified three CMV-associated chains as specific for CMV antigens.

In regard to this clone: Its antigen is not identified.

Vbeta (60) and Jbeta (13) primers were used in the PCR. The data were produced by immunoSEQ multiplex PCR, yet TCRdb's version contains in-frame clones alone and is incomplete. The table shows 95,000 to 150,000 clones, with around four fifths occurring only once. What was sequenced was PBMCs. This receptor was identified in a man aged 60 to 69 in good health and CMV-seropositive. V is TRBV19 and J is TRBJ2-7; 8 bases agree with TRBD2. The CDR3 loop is CASSIPGTRGTVEQYF. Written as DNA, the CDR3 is TGTGCCAGTAGTATCCCCGGGACTAGGGGGACTGTGGAGCAGTACTTC.